This T cell receptor beta chain originates from a study of CD8+ T cells in alopecia areata. Study-wide context: Twice daily, treated patients received 5 to 10 mg of oral tofacitinib. Study findings and constraints: Amid tofacitinib therapy, many expanded lesional clones stayed present in scalp and blood.

This clone was found a few times. Its antigen is undetermined. TCR sequencing used cDNA made by reverse transcription of extracted RNA. Generated by immunoSEQ multiplex PCR, the TCRdb table keeps only in-frame clones and is missing some. The repertoire holds roughly 180,000 clones, about 48% seen once, with more than 10% in the top ten. CDR1 is SQVTM and CDR2 is ANQGSEA in the germline V gene. The CDR3 runs 12 residues. The germline V and J ends were trimmed by 5 bases and 1 base, with 9 bases remaining between them. Treatment in this sample: oral pan-JAK inhibitor, 5-10 mg twice daily. The source material was CD8+ T cells sorted from blood, sampled at week 24, from a patient treated with tofacitinib. This receptor was obtained from a human donor with alopecia areata. J is TRBJ2-7 and V is TRBV29-1, with a weak D call TRBD1 (5 bases). The CDR3 loop is CSVLTDSYEQYF. CDR3 nucleotides: TGCAGCGTTTTGACAGATTCCTACGAGCAGTACTTC.